The 29 T cell receptor beta chains reported below all come from one sample, sequenced in a study of Graves' ophthalmopathy and Graves' hyperthyroidism (dated by TCRdb to the late 2010s). The listed sequencing device is Illumina HiSeq 2000. For repertoire sequencing, TCR beta CDR3 regions were amplified from RNA transcripts. HTBI primers and the Qiagen OneStep RT-PCR kit were used in a first-round RT-PCR, which was followed by a second-round multiplex PCR, size selection and purification. TCRdb reprocessed the public reads (quality trimming at Q25 with fastp, clone calling with MiXCR) and kept in-frame beta chains. When rows share a CDR3 protein, they turn into one entry using the most common DNA and genes. This sample is represented by approximately 540,000 distinct CDR3 sequences; under 45% of them were singletons. The top ten hold around 4% of the sample. Input material: peripheral blood or thyroid tissue (not recorded which). These receptors were collected from an adult man with Graves' hyperthyroidism.

The chain links TRBV7-9 to TRBJ2-3; 8 bases are shared with TRBD2. Per the germline V gene, CDR1 is SEHNR and CDR2 is FQNEAQ (reference sequence). The CDR3 length is 15 residues. With 11 bases clipped from V and 1 base from J, the junction kept 11 bases outside the gene matches. This chain's CDR3 is CAARFEAGGTDTQYF. The CDR3 DNA sequence: TGTGCCGCCCGGTTTGAAGCGGGGGGCACAGATACGCAGTATTTT. Together with reference TRBV7-9 and TRBJ2-3, the CDR3 gives the full variable domain: DTGVSQNPRHKITKRGQNVTFRCDPISEHNRLYWYRQTLGQGPEFLTYFQNEAQLEKSRLLSDRFSAERPKGSFSTLEIQRTEQGDSAMYLCAARFEAGGTDTQYFGPGTRLTVL.

This clonotype occurred many times. The chain links TRBV29-1 to TRBJ1-1; unclear D gene. V lost 2 bases, J lost 2 bases, and 6 bases lay in between. Germline CDR1 and CDR2: SQVTM and ANQGSEA. The CDR3 is 12 amino acids. Here the CDR3 DNA reads TGCAGCGTTGAACCATCTAACACTGAAGCTTTCTTT. Its protein is CSVEPSNTEAFF.

This clonotype was seen at least ten times. The rearrangement uses TRBV5-1 and TRBJ1-1; TRBD1 matches 7 bases. Germline V lookup: CDR1 SGHRS, CDR2 YFSETQ. After removal of 4 bases from V and 1 base from J, the junction contained 4 bases not matched to a gene. CDR3 length equals 14 residues. CDR3 loop: CASSRDSPNTEAFF. CDR3 in DNA: TGCGCCAGCAGCCGGGACAGCCCGAACACTGAAGCTTTCTTT.

The gene calls are TRBV29-1 and TRBJ2-7, with D perhaps TRBD1 (5 bases). The CDR3 extends over 17 amino acids. Trimming left V 1 base short and J 4 bases short, with 23 bases between. CDR1 and CDR2 (germline): SQVTM, ANQGSEA. DNA of the CDR3: TGCAGCGTTGAAGGATGGATCAGGGAAAGCCTCACATACGAGCAGTACTTC. The encoded protein is CSVEGWIRESLTYEQYF.

Ten or more counts support this clonotype. The chain recombines TRBV7-6 with TRBJ1-2; no clear D gene. The CDR3 extends over 14 amino acids. Germline lookup yields CDR1 SGHVS and CDR2 FNYEAQ. Between the trimmed V and J ends, which lost 5 bases and 1 base, there was a span of 11 bases. CDR3 sequence (DNA): TGTGCCAGCAGCACAGATGCCAGTAACTATGGCTACACCTTC. This gives the protein CASSTDASNYGYTF.

The CDR3 loop is CASSFAGTGTEAFF. The CDR3 DNA reads as TGTGCCAGCAGCTTCGCCGGGACAGGGACTGAAGCTTTCTTT. The V call is TRBV7-4, the J call TRBJ1-1; 9 nucleotides agree with TRBD1. CDR3 length equals 14 residues. The ends lost 3 bases at V and 5 bases at J; junction bases unmatched: 4. CDR1 is SGHVT, CDR2 SQSDAQ, per germline.

This clonotype was seen only once. The rearrangement uses TRBV19 and TRBJ1-1, with 10 bases identical to TRBD1. Germline V gene data show CDR1 as LNHDA and CDR2 as SQIVND (reference sequence). The junction had 5 bases not matched to a gene; V was cut back by 7 bases and J by 3 bases. This CDR3 contains 14 residues. The CDR3 loop reads CASKGTGAHTEAFF. For the CDR3, the DNA is TGTGCCAGTAAGGGGACAGGGGCTCACACTGAAGCTTTCTTT.

The chain uses TRBV9 and TRBJ1-4, with D unresolved. The CDR3 spans 16 residues. CDR1 SGDLS and CDR2 YYNGEE come from the germline V gene. Trimming shortened V by 0 bases and J by 6 bases, and 15 bases separated the two germline ends. The CDR3 protein is CASSVATGTWDEKLFF. CDR3 nucleotides: TGTGCCAGCAGCGTAGCAACGGGAACCTGGGATGAAAAACTGTTTTTT.

This clonotype was seen ten or more times. This chain connects TRBV19 to TRBJ1-3; D is unclear. The CDR3 length is 13 residues. CDR1 and CDR2 from the germline V gene are LNHDA and SQIVND (reference sequence). V was clipped by 6 bases and J by 0 bases, with 6 bases between them. CDR3 loop: CASRTSSGNTIYF. In DNA, the CDR3 is TGTGCCAGTAGGACGAGCTCTGGAAACACCATATATTTT.

In DNA, the CDR3 is TGTGCCAGCAGCCCTCGGACAGGGAATGGCTACACCTTC. Amino acids: CASSPRTGNGYTF. This chain connects TRBV7-9 to TRBJ1-2, with 8 bases aligning to TRBD1. The ends lost 5 bases at V and 6 bases at J; junction bases unmatched: 5. Germline-derived CDR1 and CDR2 are SEHNR and FQNEAQ (reference sequence). This CDR3 is built from 13 residues.

This clonotype was seen a handful of times. V is TRBV6-1 and J is TRBJ1-1; D possibly corresponds to TRBD1 (6 bases). The germline CDR1 and CDR2 sequences are MNHNS and SASEGT. The CDR3 extends over 14 amino acids. Trimming left V 0 bases short and J 5 bases short, with 10 bases between. The CDR3 spells CASSEARGGTEAFF. In nucleotides, the CDR3 is TGTGCCAGCAGTGAAGCCAGGGGAGGGACTGAAGCTTTCTTT.

The V call is TRBV5-8, the J call TRBJ1-2, with a weak D call TRBD1 (5 bases). V dropped 4 bases and J dropped 6 bases, with 13 bases sitting between them. CDR1 and CDR2 (germline): SGHTS, YDEGEE. The CDR3 totals 13 residues. Here the CDR3 DNA reads TGTGCCAGCAGCCCGGTGGGGGAGGATGGCTACACCTTC. Amino acid sequence: CASSPVGEDGYTF.

This chain links TRBV7-9 with TRBJ2-7; D unclear. Per the germline V gene, CDR1 is SEHNR and CDR2 is FQNEAQ (reference sequence). There are 14 residues in the CDR3. The V and J ends lost 5 bases and 6 bases respectively, with 17 bases between them. CDR3 region: CASSASSRPGEQYF. The CDR3 nucleotides are TGTGCCAGCAGCGCGAGCTCTAGGCCCGGCGAGCAGTACTTC.

The V gene is TRBV10-2, the J gene TRBJ2-7, with a possible D match to TRBD2 (6 bases). CDR1 is WSHSY, CDR2 SAAADI, per germline. V was clipped by 7 bases and J by 3 bases, with 16 bases between them. The CDR3 consists of 14 residues. CDR3 nucleotides: TGCGCCAGCACTAATCCCCGGGGGAGCTACGAGCAGTACTTC. Encoded protein: CASTNPRGSYEQYF.

The rearrangement joins TRBV7-2 to TRBJ2-2; no reliable D call. CDR1 is SGHTA and CDR2 is FQGNSA in the germline V gene. Trimming pared 1 base from V and 8 bases from J, leaving 17 bases between. The CDR3 covers 16 residues. CDR3 sequence reads: CASSLGGGAISGELFF. The CDR3 nucleotides are TGTGCCAGCAGCTTAGGCGGCGGTGCTATTTCTGGGGAGCTGTTTTTT.

This clonotype was found many times. The rearrangement joins TRBV20-1 to TRBJ2-7, with 8 bases that match TRBD2. Germline CDR1 is DFQATT and CDR2 is SNEGSKA (reference sequence). The CDR3 has 15 residues. Trimming removed 5 bases from V and 0 bases from J; junction bases left unmatched: 9. The CDR3: CSARGGGQTSYEQYF. In DNA, the CDR3 is TGCAGTGCTCGGGGGGGAGGACAAACCTCCTACGAGCAGTACTTC.

At least ten counts were recorded for this clonotype. The rearrangement uses TRBV2 and TRBJ2-2; D not certain. The CDR3 consists of 17 residues. CDR1 and CDR2 from the germline V gene are SNHLY and FYNNEI. V was cut by 0 bases and J by 4 bases, with 15 bases left in between. The DNA of the CDR3 is TGTGCCAGCAGTGAAGCTTGGGTCGTGTCGGGCACCGGGGAGCTGTTTTTT. Residues: CASSEAWVVSGTGELFF.

Note on this clonotype: At one of its ends the junction is not consistent with the germline gene, which may arise from a read error. V is TRBV25-1 and J is TRBJ2-2, with a possible D match to TRBD2 (6 bases). Per germline, CDR1 MGHDK and CDR2 SYGVNS. The CDR3 is 17 residues long. In DNA form, the CDR3 reads TGTGCCAGCAGTGAATTCGGGTCAGGGAGGAACACCGGGGAGCCGTTTTTT. It is translated as CASSEFGSGRNTGEPFF.

Concerning this clonotype: This clone may be a read error of a much larger clone one base away. This rearrangement joins TRBV19 to TRBJ1-5; 8 bases line up with TRBD1. Germline V gives CDR1 LNHDA, CDR2 SQIVND (reference sequence). The CDR3 extends over 18 amino acids. With 5 bases clipped from V and 2 bases from J, the junction kept 14 bases outside the gene matches. The DNA of the CDR3 is TGTGCCAGTAGTGAACCGATGACAGGGGTCGGTGGCAATCAGCCCCAGCATTTT. This translates into CASSEPMTGVGGNQPQHF.

Regarding this clonotype: A clone one base away is much larger, so this may be a read error. This chain joins TRBV6-1 and TRBJ1-6; 7 nucleotides match TRBD1. Germline V gene sequence: CDR1 MNHNS, CDR2 SASEGT. The CDR3 is made up of 13 amino acids. CDR3 sequence reads: CAGSRQGGSPLHF. The CDR3 bases are TGTGCCGGCAGCCGACAGGGAGGGTCACCCCTCCACTTT.

Comment on this clonotype: The CDR3 end shows no conserved phenylalanine or tryptophan, and so a read error is likely. The chain carries TRBV20-1 and TRBJ1-1; TRBD1 matches 7 bases. Germline values: CDR1 DFQATT, CDR2 SNEGSKA (reference sequence). J gave up 3 bases and V 6 bases, and 7 bases lay outside the gene matches. This CDR3 comprises 13 residues. The chain's CDR3 is CSAQGQTDTEAFS. In nucleotides, the CDR3 is TGCAGTGCACAGGGACAGACGGACACTGAAGCTTTCTCT.

About this clonotype itself: A much larger clone differs from this one at a single base, so this may be a read error. The chain has TRBV7-9 and TRBJ1-4, with 11 bases identical to TRBD1. The ends lost 3 bases at V and 10 bases at J; junction bases unmatched: 4. Germline assignment: CDR1 SEHNR and CDR2 FQNEAQ (reference sequence). The CDR3 is 14 residues long. Written as DNA, the CDR3 is TGTGCCAGCAGCTTCCGGGACAGGGGGGGAAAACTGTTTTTT. This gives the protein CASSFRDRGGKLFF. Supplemented by reference TRBV7-9 and TRBJ1-4, the full variable domain reads DTGVSQNPRHKITKRGQNVTFRCDPISEHNRLYWYRQTLGQGPEFLTYFQNEAQLEKSRLLSDRFSAERPKGSFSTLEIQRTEQGDSAMYLCASSFRDRGGKLFFGSGTQLSVL.

V and J are TRBV12-3 or TRBV12-4 and TRBJ1-5; D possibly corresponds to TRBD1 (5 bases). This CDR3 is built from 12 residues. This CDR3 is CANRGGNQPQHF. CDR3 sequence (DNA): TGTGCTAATCGGGGGGGCAATCAGCCCCAGCATTTT.

This chain uses TRBV7-3 with TRBJ2-3; the match to TRBD2 covers 8 bases. The V segment lost 6 bases and the J segment 1 base; nucleotides outside the gene matches: 3. The germline V gene has CDR1 SGHTA and CDR2 FQGTGA. This CDR3 has 14 residues. The CDR3 region is CASSRAGGTDTQYF. Here the CDR3 DNA reads TGTGCCAGCAGTAGAGCGGGGGGCACAGATACGCAGTATTTT.

This clonotype was seen at least ten times. The chain carries TRBV6-5 and TRBJ1-1; 9 bases agree with TRBD1. Germline-derived CDR1 and CDR2 are MNHEY and SVGAGI. V shed 9 bases, J shed 2 bases, and the junction held 10 bases outside the gene matches. This CDR3 is built from 15 residues. CDR3 coding DNA: TGTGCCAGTAAGGGCCTGGGACAGGGCAACACTGAAGCTTTCTTT. Its protein is CASKGLGQGNTEAFF.

This clonotype is a singleton in its sample. A much larger clone differs from this one at a single base, so this may be a read error. The V gene is TRBV10-3, the J gene TRBJ2-7; D gene unclear. V was shortened by 5 bases and J by 1 base, with 15 bases between the two germline ends. CDR3 length: 15 residues. Germline loops: CDR1 ENHRY, CDR2 SYGVKD. The CDR3 sequence is CAISYGARNSYEQYF. The CDR3 DNA sequence: TGTGCCATCAGTTACGGCGCAAGGAATTCCTACGAGCAGTACTTC.

This clonotype was detected many times. The chain recombines TRBV12-3 or TRBV12-4 with TRBJ1-6, with TRBD1 matching 9 bases. The CDR3 totals 15 residues. V shed 6 bases and J 6 bases; nucleotides not matched to a gene: 6. CDR3 in amino acids: CASRVGQGGNSPLHF. CDR3 DNA: TGTGCCAGCAGAGTGGGACAGGGAGGTAATTCACCCCTCCACTTT.

The rearrangement links TRBV25-1 to TRBJ1-1, with D possibly being TRBD1 (5 bases). The CDR3 runs 13 residues. Trimming cost V 4 bases and J 3 bases, with 9 bases left between them. The germline V gene encodes CDR1 MGHDK and CDR2 SYGVNS. The CDR3 region is CASSARQYTEAFF. CDR3 nucleotides: TGTGCCAGCAGTGCAAGACAGTACACTGAAGCTTTCTTT.

This clonotype was seen repeatedly, ten times or more. The chain carries TRBV29-1 and TRBJ2-7; 7 nucleotides match TRBD1. Germline CDR1 and CDR2: SQVTM and ANQGSEA. The length of the CDR3 is 13 residues. Trimming took 6 bases from V and 1 from J; bases not matched to a gene: 6. The CDR3 sequence is CSVMTGTSYEQYF. The CDR3, as DNA: TGCAGCGTCATGACAGGGACATCCTACGAGCAGTACTTC.